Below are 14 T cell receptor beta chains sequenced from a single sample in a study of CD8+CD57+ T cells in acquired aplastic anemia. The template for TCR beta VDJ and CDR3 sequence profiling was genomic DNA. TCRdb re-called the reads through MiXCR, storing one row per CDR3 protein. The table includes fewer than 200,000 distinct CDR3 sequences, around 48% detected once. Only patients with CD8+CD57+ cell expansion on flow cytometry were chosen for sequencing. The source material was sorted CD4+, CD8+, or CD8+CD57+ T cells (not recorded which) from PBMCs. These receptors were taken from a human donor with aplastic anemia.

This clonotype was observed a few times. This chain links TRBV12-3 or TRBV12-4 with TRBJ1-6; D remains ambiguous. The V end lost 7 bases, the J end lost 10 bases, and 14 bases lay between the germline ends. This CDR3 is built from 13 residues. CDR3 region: CASKDVGSSPLHF. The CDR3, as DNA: TGTGCCAGCAAAGACGTTGGGAGCTCACCCCTCCACTTT.

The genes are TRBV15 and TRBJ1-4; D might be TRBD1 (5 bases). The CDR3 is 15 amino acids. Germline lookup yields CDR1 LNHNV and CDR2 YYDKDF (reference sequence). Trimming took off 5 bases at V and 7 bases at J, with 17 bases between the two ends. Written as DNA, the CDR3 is TGTGCCACCAGCCATTCAGGGTGGGGTAGTGAAAAACTGTTTTTT. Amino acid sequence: CATSHSGWGSEKLFF. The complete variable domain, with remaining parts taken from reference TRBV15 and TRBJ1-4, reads DAMVIQNPRYQVTQFGKPVTLSCSQTLNHNVMYWYQQKSSQAPKLLFHYYDKDFNNEADTPDNFQSRRPNTSFCFLDIRSPGLGDTAMYLCATSHSGWGSEKLFFGSGTQLSVL.

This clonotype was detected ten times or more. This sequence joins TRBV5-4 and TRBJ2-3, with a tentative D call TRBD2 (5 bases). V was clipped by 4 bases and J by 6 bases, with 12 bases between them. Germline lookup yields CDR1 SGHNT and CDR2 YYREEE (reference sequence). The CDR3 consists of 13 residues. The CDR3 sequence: CASSLIRRDTQYF. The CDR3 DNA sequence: TGTGCCAGCAGCCTGATTCGGAGGGATACGCAGTATTTT.

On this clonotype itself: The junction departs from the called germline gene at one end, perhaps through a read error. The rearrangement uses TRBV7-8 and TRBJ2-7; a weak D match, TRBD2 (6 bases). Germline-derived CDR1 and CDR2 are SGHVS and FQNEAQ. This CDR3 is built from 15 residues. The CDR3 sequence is CAGSVMEGPSYEQHF. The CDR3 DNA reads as TGTGCCGGCAGCGTAATGGAGGGGCCATCCTACGAGCAGCACTTC.

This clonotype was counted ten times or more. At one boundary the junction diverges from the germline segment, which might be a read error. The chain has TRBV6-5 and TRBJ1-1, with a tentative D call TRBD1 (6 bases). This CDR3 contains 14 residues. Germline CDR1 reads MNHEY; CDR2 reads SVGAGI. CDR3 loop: CTSSYTGRGTEAFF. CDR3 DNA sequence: TGTACCAGCAGCTATACAGGGCGTGGCACTGAAGCTTTCTTT.

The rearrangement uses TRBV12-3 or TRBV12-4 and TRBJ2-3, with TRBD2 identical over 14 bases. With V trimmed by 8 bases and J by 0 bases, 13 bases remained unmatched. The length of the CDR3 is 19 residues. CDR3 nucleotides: TGTGCCAGCCAGGGGACTAGCGGGAGTCTAAACCTAAGCACAGATACGCAGTATTTT. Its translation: CASQGTSGSLNLSTDTQYF.

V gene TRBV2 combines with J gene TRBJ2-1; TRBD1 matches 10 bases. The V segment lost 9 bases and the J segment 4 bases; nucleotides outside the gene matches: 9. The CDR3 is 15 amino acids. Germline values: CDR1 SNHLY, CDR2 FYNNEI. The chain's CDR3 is CASSWTGGPYNEQFF. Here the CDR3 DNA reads TGTGCCAGTTCGTGGACAGGGGGTCCTTACAATGAGCAGTTCTTC.

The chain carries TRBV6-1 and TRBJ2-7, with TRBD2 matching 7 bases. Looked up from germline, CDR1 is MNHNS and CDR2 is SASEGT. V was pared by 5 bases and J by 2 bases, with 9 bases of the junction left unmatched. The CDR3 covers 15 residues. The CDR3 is CASSPWTSAAYEQYF. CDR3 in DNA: TGTGCCAGCAGTCCATGGACTAGTGCGGCCTACGAGCAGTACTTC.

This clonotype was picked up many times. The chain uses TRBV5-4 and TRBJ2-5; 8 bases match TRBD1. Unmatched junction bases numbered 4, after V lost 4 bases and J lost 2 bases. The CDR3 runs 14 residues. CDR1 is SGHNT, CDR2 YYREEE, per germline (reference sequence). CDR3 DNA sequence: TGTGCCAGCAGCGCACGGACAGGGCAAGAGACCCAGTACTTC. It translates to CASSARTGQETQYF.

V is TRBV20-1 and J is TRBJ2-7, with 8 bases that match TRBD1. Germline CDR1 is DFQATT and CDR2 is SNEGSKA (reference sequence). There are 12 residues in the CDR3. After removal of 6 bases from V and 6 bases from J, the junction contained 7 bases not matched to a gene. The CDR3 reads CSATGAGGEQYF. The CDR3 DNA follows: TGCAGTGCGACAGGGGCTGGGGGCGAGCAGTACTTC.

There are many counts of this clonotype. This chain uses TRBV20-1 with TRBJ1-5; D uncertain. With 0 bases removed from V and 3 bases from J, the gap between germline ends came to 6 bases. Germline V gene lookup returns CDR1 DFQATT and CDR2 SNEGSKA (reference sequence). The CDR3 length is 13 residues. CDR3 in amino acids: CSARDNPNQPQHF. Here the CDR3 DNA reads TGCAGTGCTAGAGATAACCCCAATCAGCCCCAGCATTTT.

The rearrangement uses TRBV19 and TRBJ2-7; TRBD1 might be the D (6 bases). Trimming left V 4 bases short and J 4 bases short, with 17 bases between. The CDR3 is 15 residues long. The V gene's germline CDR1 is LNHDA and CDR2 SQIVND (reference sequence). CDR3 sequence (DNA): TGTGCCAGTAGTACCGGGACATTCGGTCGGTACGAGCAGTACTTC. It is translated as CASSTGTFGRYEQYF.

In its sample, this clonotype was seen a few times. CDR3 residues: CATSRDPGYEQYF. The CDR3 region has the DNA TGTGCCACCAGCAGAGATCCGGGGTACGAGCAGTACTTC. This sequence joins TRBV15 and TRBJ2-7, with a tentative D call TRBD2 (5 bases). Germline loops: CDR1 LNHNV, CDR2 YYDKDF (reference sequence). Trimming removed 0 bases from V and 4 bases from J, with 7 bases in between. There are 13 residues in the CDR3.

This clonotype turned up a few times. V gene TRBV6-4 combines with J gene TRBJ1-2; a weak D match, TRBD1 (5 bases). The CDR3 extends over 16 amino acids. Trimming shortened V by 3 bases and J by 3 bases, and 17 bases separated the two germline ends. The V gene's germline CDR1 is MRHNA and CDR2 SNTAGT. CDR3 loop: CASSDSNKGRHYGYTF. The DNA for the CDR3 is TGTGCCAGCAGTGATTCTAATAAGGGACGTCACTATGGCTACACCTTC.